These 5 T cell receptor beta chains came from one sample sequenced in a study of beta chain features in type 1 diabetes. The entirety of the isolated RNA underwent reverse transcription, so expressed TCRB transcripts were sequenced. Libraries were prepared by immunoSEQ multiplex PCR; TCRdb keeps only in-frame clonotypes and omits some of them. The table has some 360,000 clones, roughly a fifth seen once; the top ten hold approximately 0.043%. The specimen sequenced was naive CD4+ T cells from blood. These receptors were collected from a woman aged 18-35 years in good health.

This clone was found a few times. The V call is TRBV7-2, the J call TRBJ2-7, with TRBD2 matching 9 bases. Germline CDR1 and CDR2: SGHTA and FQGNSA. The CDR3 extends over 15 amino acids. With 4 bases clipped from V and 5 bases from J, the junction kept 9 bases outside the gene matches. CDR3 coding DNA: TGTGCCAGCAGCTCCTTAGCGGGAGTTATCAACGAGCAGTACTTC. Its translation is CASSSLAGVINEQYF. Full variable domain (rest looked up from reference TRBV7-2 and TRBJ2-7): GAGVSQSPSNKVTEKGKDVELRCDPISGHTALYWYRQSLGQGLEFLIYFQGNSAPDKSGLPSDRFSAERTGGSVSTLTIQRTQQEDSAVYLCASSSLAGVINEQYFGPGTRLTVT.

The chain joins TRBV9 to TRBJ2-1; TRBD2 agrees at 9 bases. Germline V gene sequence: CDR1 SGDLS, CDR2 YYNGEE. V trimming: 4 bases; J trimming: 7 bases; junction bases outside the gene matches: 9. This CDR3 spans 15 amino acids. The CDR3 protein is CASSIGTSQFNEQFF. As DNA, the CDR3 is TGTGCCAGCAGCATAGGGACTAGCCAGTTTAATGAGCAGTTCTTC.

This clone was seen a handful of times. The chain combines TRBV30 with TRBJ2-3, with 7 bases fitting TRBD1. V shed 4 bases, J shed 5 bases, and the junction held 6 bases outside the gene matches. Germline loops: CDR1 GTSNPN, CDR2 SVGIG (reference sequence). The CDR3 is made up of 13 amino acids. CDR3 loop: CAWTQGNQDTQYF. The DNA for the CDR3 is TGTGCCTGGACACAGGGGAATCAAGATACGCAGTATTTT.

The chain has TRBV11-2 and TRBJ2-4; 7 nucleotides align to TRBD1. The ends lost 5 bases at V and 2 bases at J; junction bases unmatched: 9. CDR3 length: 16 amino acids. The germline CDR1 and CDR2 sequences are SGHAT and FQNNGV. CDR3 in amino acids: CASSHLTTGSKNIQYF. Written as DNA, the CDR3 is TGTGCCAGCAGCCATCTTACGACAGGGTCCAAAAACATTCAGTACTTC.

This clone appeared a few times. The chain employs TRBV5-4 and TRBJ2-7; 7 bases align to TRBD1. The length of the CDR3 is 15 residues. Germline V CDR1 and CDR2: SGHNT, YYREEE (reference sequence). Trimming removed 6 bases from V and 5 bases from J; junction bases left unmatched: 14. CDR3 protein: CASKKENRGFNEQYF. The CDR3 DNA is TGTGCCAGCAAGAAGGAGAACAGGGGTTTTAACGAGCAGTACTTC.